These 21 T cell receptor beta chains were sequenced from one sample in a study of blood T cell repertoires in COVID-19. Method: immunoSEQ multiplex PCR; TCRdb's copy keeps in-frame clones and lacks some. The repertoire holds about 140,000 clones, with approximately 78% as singletons. Sequencing input: peripheral blood. All receptors derive from a woman of 80 years or more with acute or convalescent COVID-19.

This clone was counted a few times. The chain couples TRBV30 to TRBJ1-1; no firm D call. Germline V CDR1 and CDR2: GTSNPN, SVGIG (reference sequence). The CDR3 covers 13 residues. The V end lost 4 bases, the J end lost 0 bases, and 9 bases lay between the germline ends. The CDR3 DNA reads TGTGCCTGGAATTTACTTTTGAACACTGAAGCTTTCTTT. Translated, it gives CAWNLLLNTEAFF.

This rearrangement joins TRBV12-3 or TRBV12-4 to TRBJ1-1; possible D gene TRBD1, 6 bases. Trimming cost V 3 bases and J 1 base, with 6 bases left between them. This CDR3 is built from 13 residues. CDR3 bases: TGTGCCAGCAGTTTGACAGGGAACACTGAAGCTTTCTTT. It yields the protein CASSLTGNTEAFF.

The J gene is TRBJ1-1, the V gene TRBV5-5; 9 nucleotides match TRBD1. The CDR3 is made up of 17 amino acids. V shed 5 bases, J shed 0 bases, and the junction held 11 bases outside the gene matches. The V gene's germline CDR1 is SGHKS and CDR2 YYEKEE (reference sequence). The CDR3 DNA is TGTGCCAGCAGTTCATACGGGACAGGGAGTATGAACACTGAAGCTTTCTTT. The encoded protein is CASSSYGTGSMNTEAFF.

This sequence joins TRBV7-3 and TRBJ1-2; a weak D match, TRBD1 (6 bases). The CDR3 consists of 14 residues. V shed 0 bases and J shed 6 bases, with 11 bases lying between them. In germline, CDR1 is SGHTA, CDR2 FQGTGA. CDR3 sequence: CASSLTPDSNGYTF. As DNA, the CDR3 is TGTGCCAGCAGCTTAACGCCGGACAGTAATGGCTACACCTTC.

The chain links TRBV2 to TRBJ2-1; tentative D call: TRBD1 (5 bases). The V and J ends lost 7 bases and 6 bases respectively, with 10 bases between them. The length of the CDR3 is 12 residues. Germline CDR1 SNHLY, CDR2 FYNNEI. The CDR3 here is CASKGWGNEQFF. The CDR3 bases are TGTGCCAGCAAGGGGTGGGGCAATGAGCAGTTCTTC.

The chain is built from TRBV15 and TRBJ2-7; D gene uncertain. This CDR3 region has 15 residues. Trimming pared 0 bases from V and 4 bases from J, leaving 13 bases between. Germline assignment: CDR1 LNHNV and CDR2 YYDKDF (reference sequence). The CDR3 DNA reads TGTGCCACCAGCAGAGATCAGAACAGAAGGTACGAGCAGTACTTC. Protein sequence: CATSRDQNRRYEQYF. Full variable domain (remainder filled in from reference TRBV15 and TRBJ2-7): DAMVIQNPRYQVTQFGKPVTLSCSQTLNHNVMYWYQQKSSQAPKLLFHYYDKDFNNEADTPDNFQSRRPNTSFCFLDIRSPGLGDTAMYLCATSRDQNRRYEQYFGPGTRLTVT.

The V gene is TRBV27, the J gene TRBJ2-3; a weak D match, TRBD2 (7 bases). Germline V gene lookup returns CDR1 MNHEY and CDR2 SMNVEV (reference sequence). V lost 5 bases to trimming and J lost 1 base, with 19 bases between them. CDR3 length: 17 amino acids. CDR3 amino acids: CASSPQDWGGRTDTQYF. CDR3 nucleotide sequence: TGTGCCAGCAGTCCCCAGGACTGGGGGGGCCGCACAGATACGCAGTATTTT.

The chain joins TRBV6-1 to TRBJ2-1; D is ambiguous. Germline V lookup: CDR1 MNHNS, CDR2 SASEGT. With 2 bases removed from V and 9 bases from J, the gap between germline ends came to 17 bases. The CDR3 runs 15 residues. The CDR3 DNA sequence: TGTGCCAGCAGTGAAATAATGGGTGCTGACTCTGAGCAGTTCTTC. It encodes CASSEIMGADSEQFF.

The chain uses TRBV28 and TRBJ1-2, with TRBD1 as a possible D gene (5 bases). Trimming took 6 bases from V and 8 from J, leaving 19 bases between them. The germline V gene encodes CDR1 MDHEN and CDR2 SYDVKM. The CDR3 covers 14 residues. CDR3 in DNA: TGTGCCAGCAGCACCGACAGACAGATAGCCGGCTACACCTTC. Its protein product is CASSTDRQIAGYTF.

The genes are TRBV5-1 and TRBJ1-3; D is unresolved. This CDR3 comprises 16 residues. Trimming pared 0 bases from V and 4 bases from J, leaving 14 bases between. The germline V gene has CDR1 SGHRS and CDR2 YFSETQ. DNA for the CDR3: TGCGCCAGCAGCTTGGGCAGCCCGACTAGCGGAAACACCATATATTTT. This sequence encodes CASSLGSPTSGNTIYF.

This clone came up once. CDR3 amino acids: CASSRDRPPSPQHF. CDR3 DNA sequence: TGTGCCAGCTCTCGGGACAGACCCCCCTCGCCCCAGCATTTT. V is TRBV18 and J is TRBJ1-5, with TRBD1 matching over 7 bases. The CDR3 runs 14 residues. J gave up 9 bases and V 6 bases, and 11 bases lay outside the gene matches. Germline CDR1 and CDR2: KGHSH and LQKENI.

The V call is TRBV28, the J call TRBJ2-3; 10 bases fit TRBD2. CDR1 and CDR2 (germline): MDHEN, SYDVKM. CDR3 length equals 17 residues. The V segment lost 11 bases and the J segment 0 bases; nucleotides outside the gene matches: 14. The CDR3 nucleotides read TGTGCCGCAATAGCGGGAGGTCCCCACTCTAGCACAGATACGCAGTATTTT. It translates to CAAIAGGPHSSTDTQYF.

This clone has only a few counts. This rearrangement joins TRBV5-4 to TRBJ2-1; D unresolved. V dropped 0 bases and J dropped 0 bases, with 4 bases sitting between them. CDR3 length: 14 residues. Germline CDR1 reads SGHNT; CDR2 reads YYREEE (reference sequence). The CDR3 reads CASSLASSYNEQFF. DNA of the CDR3: TGTGCCAGCAGCTTGGCTAGCTCCTACAATGAGCAGTTCTTC.

The CDR3, as DNA: TGTGCCAGCAGTAGGACAGGGACCACAGATACGCAGTATTTT. Translating gives CASSRTGTTDTQYF. This rearrangement joins TRBV6-5 to TRBJ2-3; 8 nucleotides agree with TRBD1. The germline V gene encodes CDR1 MNHEY and CDR2 SVGAGI. The V segment lost 5 bases and the J segment 2 bases; nucleotides outside the gene matches: 3. The CDR3 runs to 14 residues.

V gene TRBV30 combines with J gene TRBJ1-1, with D perhaps TRBD1 (6 bases). V dropped 6 bases and J dropped 8 bases, with 16 bases sitting between them. The CDR3 consists of 12 residues. CDR1 is GTSNPN, CDR2 SVGIG, per germline (reference sequence). The CDR3 is CACQRTGTEAFF. The DNA of the CDR3 is TGTGCCTGTCAAAGAACCGGGACAGAAGCTTTCTTT.

The rearrangement links TRBV28 to TRBJ1-5, with D uncertain. This CDR3 region has 15 residues. Germline assignment: CDR1 MDHEN and CDR2 SYDVKM. V was clipped by 6 bases and J by 0 bases, with 12 bases between them. For the CDR3, the DNA is TGTGCCAGCAGCCCACCGGCGGGTAGCAATCAGCCCCAGCATTTT. Translation gives CASSPPAGSNQPQHF.

The chain recombines TRBV7-9 with TRBJ2-3; 9 nucleotides match TRBD1. V lost 5 bases to trimming and J lost 4 bases; unmatched junction nucleotides: 4. There are 14 residues in the CDR3. Looked up from germline, CDR1 is SEHNR and CDR2 is FQNEAQ (reference sequence). The CDR3 reads CASSKDRGSDTQYF. Here the CDR3 DNA reads TGTGCCAGCAGCAAGGACAGGGGCTCAGATACGCAGTATTTT.

Only one count was recorded for this clone. J is TRBJ2-1 and V is TRBV7-9; TRBD2 matches at 8 bases. The CDR3 extends over 19 amino acids. CDR1 and CDR2 from the germline V gene are SEHNR and FQNEAQ (reference sequence). The V and J ends lost 1 base and 0 bases, in that order; junction bases with no gene match: 11. The chain's CDR3 is CASSLVFGGRLPSYNEQFF. The CDR3 DNA is TGTGCCAGCAGCTTAGTGTTCGGCGGGAGGCTCCCCTCCTACAATGAGCAGTTCTTC.

V usage is TRBV18 and J usage is TRBJ2-1; 10 nucleotides line up with TRBD2. V dropped 1 base and J dropped 8; count of bases not matched to a gene: 2. The CDR3 sequence is 14 residues long. Germline CDR1 is KGHSH and CDR2 is LQKENI. Here the CDR3 reads CASSPRAGGDEQFF. CDR3 nucleotide sequence: TGTGCCAGCTCACCACGAGCGGGAGGGGATGAGCAGTTCTTC.

The rearrangement uses TRBV5-1 and TRBJ2-4; 9 nucleotides match TRBD1. Trimming took 4 bases from V and 8 from J; bases not matched to a gene: 4. This CDR3 spans 13 amino acids. Germline V CDR1 and CDR2: SGHRS, YFSETQ. The CDR3 spells CASSRDRADIQYF. In DNA, the CDR3 is TGCGCCAGCAGCAGGGACAGGGCTGACATTCAGTACTTC.

The gene calls are TRBV6-5 and TRBJ2-3; no reliable D call. V lost 5 bases and J 2 bases, leaving 14 bases between the germline ends. CDR3 size: 15 residues. Per the germline V gene, CDR1 is MNHEY and CDR2 is SVGAGI. Here the CDR3 reads CASSPLMPYTDTQYF. CDR3 sequence (DNA): TGTGCCAGCAGTCCCCTTATGCCCTACACAGATACGCAGTATTTT.